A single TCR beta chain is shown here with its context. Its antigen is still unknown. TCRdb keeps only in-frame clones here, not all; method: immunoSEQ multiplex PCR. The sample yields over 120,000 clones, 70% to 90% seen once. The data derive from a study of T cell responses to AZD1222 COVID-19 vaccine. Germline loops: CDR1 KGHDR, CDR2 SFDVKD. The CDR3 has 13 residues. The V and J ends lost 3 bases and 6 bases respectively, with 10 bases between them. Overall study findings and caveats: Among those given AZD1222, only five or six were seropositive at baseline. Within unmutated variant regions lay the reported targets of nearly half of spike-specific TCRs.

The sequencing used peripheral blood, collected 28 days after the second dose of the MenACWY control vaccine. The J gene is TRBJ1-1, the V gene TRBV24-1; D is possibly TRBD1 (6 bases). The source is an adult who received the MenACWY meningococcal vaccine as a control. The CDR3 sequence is CATSDGQRSEAFF. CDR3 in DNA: TGTGCCACCAGTGATGGACAGCGGTCTGAAGCTTTCTTT.